One sample yielded the 24 T cell receptor beta chains listed below, sequenced in a study of Graves' ophthalmopathy and Graves' hyperthyroidism. RNA transcripts were the template, and TCR beta CDR3 regions were amplified from them. The workflow started with a first-round RT-PCR run with HTBI primers and then moved on to a second-round multiplex PCR. TCRdb re-analysed the multiplex PCR reads in MiXCR, keeping a single row per CDR3 protein. Among over a million distinct CDR3 sequences, less than 45% were seen once, and the ten largest hold 11%. Source material: peripheral blood or thyroid tissue (not recorded which). The source is an adult man with Graves' hyperthyroidism.

Comments on this clonotype: At one end, the junction sequence differs from germline, possibly due to a read error. The chain is built from TRBV10-3 and TRBJ2-7; D not resolved. Germline assignment: CDR1 ENHRY and CDR2 SYGVKD. The CDR3 is 14 amino acids. In nucleotides, the CDR3 is TGTGCCAGCAGTTACTCGACGACGGGTAACGAGCAGTACTTC. Protein sequence: CASSYSTTGNEQYF.

V gene TRBV7-9 combines with J gene TRBJ2-7; 8 bases match TRBD1. CDR1 is SEHNR, CDR2 FQNEAQ, per germline (reference sequence). V trimming: 6 bases; J trimming: 7 bases; junction bases outside the gene matches: 11. This CDR3 has 14 residues. The CDR3 protein is CASSPFQGAAEQYF. Here the CDR3 DNA reads TGTGCCAGCAGTCCCTTCCAGGGGGCGGCTGAGCAGTACTTC.

The CDR3 here is CASSLARGPGASGNTIYF. DNA for the CDR3: TGTGCCAGCAGCTTAGCGCGGGGGCCAGGGGCTTCTGGAAACACCATATATTTT. The chain is built from TRBV7-2 and TRBJ1-3; possibly TRBD1 for D (6 bases). Germline lookup yields CDR1 SGHTA and CDR2 FQGNSA. The CDR3 totals 18 residues. V was pared by 0 bases and J by 1 base, with 16 bases between.

There are a few counts of this clonotype. This chain links TRBV19 with TRBJ1-3; D perhaps matches TRBD1 (6 bases). The germline CDR1 and CDR2 sequences are LNHDA and SQIVND (reference sequence). The V end was cut by 7 bases, the J end by 6 bases, with 16 bases between. The CDR3 consists of 14 residues. The CDR3 protein is CASNPRTVENTIYF. For the CDR3, the DNA is TGTGCCAGTAACCCTCGGACAGTCGAAAACACCATATATTTT.

At least ten counts were recorded for this clonotype. V and J are TRBV20-1 and TRBJ2-5; D possibly uses TRBD1 or TRBD2 (7 bases each). Germline CDR1 DFQATT, CDR2 SNEGSKA (reference sequence). V lost 0 bases and J lost 1, with 12 bases in between. The CDR3 is made up of 15 amino acids. Here the CDR3 reads CSARDFRGGQETQYF. CDR3 nucleotide sequence: TGCAGTGCTAGAGATTTCAGGGGGGGCCAAGAGACCCAGTACTTC.

This clonotype has only a few counts. The genes are TRBV19 and TRBJ2-2; D gene uncertain. From germline, CDR1 is LNHDA and CDR2 SQIVND (reference sequence). The CDR3 loop spans 16 amino acids. V lost 5 bases and J 4 bases, leaving 17 bases between the germline ends. The chain's CDR3 is CASSGEDGRLTGELFF. The CDR3 nucleotides are TGTGCCAGTAGTGGAGAGGATGGGCGTCTCACCGGGGAGCTGTTTTTT.

This clonotype showed up many times. As DNA, the CDR3 is TGTGCCAGCAGCCAAAGGGACAGTTCCTATGGCTACACCTTC. It codes for CASSQRDSSYGYTF. The chain joins TRBV7-8 to TRBJ1-2, with 7 bases fitting TRBD1. The junction had 7 bases not matched to a gene; V was cut back by 5 bases and J by 4 bases. The germline V gene has CDR1 SGHVS and CDR2 FQNEAQ. The CDR3 is made up of 14 amino acids.

This clonotype was recorded many times. The chain employs TRBV10-3 and TRBJ1-4; D gene ambiguous. From germline, CDR1 is ENHRY and CDR2 SYGVKD. V was trimmed by 2 bases and J by 4 bases, leaving 2 bases between them. The CDR3 covers 12 residues. Here the CDR3 reads CAISELNEKLFF. Here the CDR3 DNA reads TGTGCCATCAGTGAGCTTAATGAAAAACTGTTTTTT.

Concerning this clonotype: This likely comes from a read error, as the CDR3 has no conserved phenylalanine or tryptophan at its end. The chain has TRBV9 and TRBJ1-2, with a weak D call TRBD1 (6 bases). The CDR3 spans 15 residues. The germline V and J ends were trimmed by 5 bases and 2 bases, with 16 bases remaining between them. The germline CDR1 and CDR2 sequences are SGDLS and YYNGEE. The CDR3 bases are TGTGCCAGCAGTGATTCCGACAGGCCGAACTATGGCTACACCGTC. Translated, it gives CASSDSDRPNYGYTV.

This clonotype was seen repeatedly, ten times or more. The CDR3: CASSSTGEGNTEAFF. The CDR3 nucleotides read TGTGCCAGCAGTTCGACAGGGGAAGGGAACACTGAAGCTTTCTTT. J is TRBJ1-1 and V is TRBV6-5, with TRBD1 matching 8 bases. The germline V gene has CDR1 MNHEY and CDR2 SVGAGI. CDR3 length equals 15 residues. The J segment lost 1 base and the V segment lost 4 bases, leaving 5 bases of the junction unmatched.

This clonotype showed up just a few times. The rearrangement links TRBV6-4 to TRBJ1-2; TRBD1 matches 8 bases. Looked up from germline, CDR1 is MRHNA and CDR2 is SNTAGT. Unmatched junction bases numbered 4, after V lost 6 bases and J lost 7 bases. The CDR3 contains 12 residues. The CDR3 region is CASRLTGGGYTF. The CDR3 region has the DNA TGTGCCAGCAGACTAACAGGGGGTGGCTACACCTTC.

This clonotype was counted ten times or more. The chain couples TRBV19 to TRBJ1-3, with D uncertain. This CDR3 is built from 15 residues. From germline, CDR1 is LNHDA and CDR2 SQIVND (reference sequence). Trimming removed 0 bases from V and 0 bases from J, with 6 bases in between. The CDR3 DNA follows: TGTGCCAGTAGTATAGATCGACACTCTGGAAACACCATATATTTT. Translating gives CASSIDRHSGNTIYF.

This clonotype has a single count. The rearrangement links TRBV7-9 to TRBJ2-1; TRBD2 might be the D (6 bases). The CDR3 runs to 16 residues. Germline lookup yields CDR1 SEHNR and CDR2 FQNEAQ (reference sequence). The V end was cut by 5 bases, the J end by 0 bases, with 14 bases between. The chain's CDR3 is CASSATSSPSYNEQFF. The CDR3 DNA reads as TGTGCCAGCAGCGCGACTAGTTCCCCCTCCTACAATGAGCAGTTCTTC.

This clonotype appeared many times. This chain joins TRBV7-3 and TRBJ1-2; TRBD1 is a possible D gene (5 bases). V lost 5 bases to trimming and J lost 5 bases, with 12 bases between them. CDR1 and CDR2 (germline): SGHTA, FQGTGA. The length of the CDR3 is 13 residues. CDR3 bases: TGTGCCAGCAGCGGGGCAACGGGTTATGGCTACACCTTC. Its protein product is CASSGATGYGYTF.

The chain links TRBV20-1 to TRBJ1-6; 8 nucleotides line up with TRBD1. The CDR3 runs to 14 residues. CDR1 is DFQATT, CDR2 SNEGSKA, per germline (reference sequence). With 6 bases clipped from V and 13 bases from J, the junction kept 14 bases outside the gene matches. The CDR3 DNA is TGCAGTGCCCATCAGGGACAGGACCTTCAGCCCCTCCACTTT. The encoded protein is CSAHQGQDLQPLHF.

The chain employs TRBV5-4 and TRBJ1-2; D unclear. Trimming stripped 0 bases from V and 5 bases from J, with 8 bases between. Germline CDR1 SGHNT, CDR2 YYREEE (reference sequence). The CDR3 sequence is 13 residues long. The CDR3 bases are TGTGCCAGCAGCTTGGACGCTGAATATGGCTACACCTTC. It codes for CASSLDAEYGYTF.

Points on this clonotype: Lacking the conserved final phenylalanine or tryptophan, this CDR3 likely reflects a read error. The V and J genes are TRBV10-3 and TRBJ1-2, with a possible D match to TRBD1 (6 bases). Germline V gene data show CDR1 as ENHRY and CDR2 as SYGVKD. Trimming shortened V by 5 bases and J by 7 bases, and 17 bases separated the two germline ends. This CDR3 contains 14 residues. CDR3 DNA sequence: TGTGCCATCAGTAGAGCCGGGGGCTCGGGTGGCTACACCCTC. This gives the protein CAISRAGGSGGYTL.

The sample holds one count of this clonotype. The chain carries TRBV9 and TRBJ2-5; TRBD2 agrees at 10 bases. With 0 bases clipped from V and 2 bases from J, the junction kept 4 bases outside the gene matches. The CDR3 has 16 amino acids. Germline values: CDR1 SGDLS, CDR2 YYNGEE. The CDR3 nucleotides read TGTGCCAGCAGCGTAGATACAGCGGGAGGGCAAGAGACCCAGTACTTC. Translated: CASSVDTAGGQETQYF.

Notes on this clonotype: At one of its ends the junction is not consistent with the germline gene, which may arise from a read error. This chain uses TRBV24-1 with TRBJ2-7; a possible D gene is TRBD2 (6 bases). Germline CDR1 reads KGHDR; CDR2 reads SFDVKD. This CDR3 has 14 amino acids. The CDR3 DNA is TGTGCCAGCAGTTACGGGACTGGACGATACGAGCAGTACTTC. It yields the protein CASSYGTGRYEQYF.

Many counts were recorded for this clonotype. This chain uses TRBV7-8 with TRBJ1-1, with D possibly being TRBD1 (5 bases). The CDR3 length is 17 residues. Trimming left V 5 bases short and J 3 bases short, with 22 bases between. The germline CDR1 and CDR2 sequences are SGHVS and FQNEAQ. This chain's CDR3 is CASSPYVSRARDTEAFF. The CDR3 DNA sequence: TGTGCCAGCAGCCCCTACGTCAGCAGGGCGAGAGACACTGAAGCTTTCTTT.

In the case of this clonotype: One end of the junction varies from germline; a read error may be responsible. This sequence joins TRBV11-2 and TRBJ1-3; D uncertain. There are 14 residues in the CDR3. From germline, CDR1 is SGHAT and CDR2 FQNNGV. The CDR3 reads CASSPQVFVGFTAF. For the CDR3, the DNA is TGTGCCAGCAGCCCCCAGGTTTTCGTGGGCTTTACTGCGTTT.

The chain joins TRBV6-5 to TRBJ2-5, with TRBD2 matching over 8 bases. J gave up 1 base and V 0 bases, and 4 bases lay outside the gene matches. In germline, CDR1 is MNHEY, CDR2 SVGAGI. CDR3 length: 16 amino acids. DNA of the CDR3: TGTGCCAGCAGTTACTCCCGGGCGGGAGGCCAAGAGACCCAGTACTTC. This translates into CASSYSRAGGQETQYF.

The table lists this clonotype with a few counts. The chain uses TRBV5-1 and TRBJ1-2; TRBD1 agrees at 9 bases. Germline CDR1 is SGHRS and CDR2 is YFSETQ. There are 20 residues in the CDR3. V was pared by 3 bases and J by 1 base, with 19 bases of the junction left unmatched. The CDR3 DNA follows: TGCGCCAGCAGCTCCGCGCTATTATCCGGGACAGGGTCGGGTAACTATGGCTACACCTTC. The encoded protein is CASSSALLSGTGSGNYGYTF.

This clonotype was found once. DNA of the CDR3: TGTGCCACCCGGGACAGGGGTGCTTTCTTT. Its protein is CATRDRGAFF. The chain recombines TRBV19 with TRBJ1-1; TRBD1 aligns across 10 bases. The CDR3 is made up of 10 amino acids. V shed 10 bases, J shed 11 bases, and the junction held 4 bases outside the gene matches. Germline V gives CDR1 LNHDA, CDR2 SQIVND (reference sequence). Based on the CDR3 plus reference TRBV19 and TRBJ1-1, the full variable domain is DGGITQSPKYLFRKEGQNVTLSCEQNLNHDAMYWYRQDPGQGLRLIYYSQIVNDFQKGDIAEGYSVSREKKESFPLTVTSAQKNPTAFYLCATRDRGAFFGQGTRLTVV.